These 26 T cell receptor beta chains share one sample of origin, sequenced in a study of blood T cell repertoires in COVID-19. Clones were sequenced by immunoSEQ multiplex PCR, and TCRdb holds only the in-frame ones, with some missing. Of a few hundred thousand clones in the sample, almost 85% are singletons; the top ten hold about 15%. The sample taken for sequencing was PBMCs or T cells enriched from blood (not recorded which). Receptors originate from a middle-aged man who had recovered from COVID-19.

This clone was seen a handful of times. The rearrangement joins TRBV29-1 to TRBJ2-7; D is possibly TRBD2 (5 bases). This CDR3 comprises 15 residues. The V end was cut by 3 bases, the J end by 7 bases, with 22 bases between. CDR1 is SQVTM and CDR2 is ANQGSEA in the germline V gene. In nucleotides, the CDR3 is TGCAGCGTTGAGGCAGCAAGTACTAGATCGGTTGAGCAGTACTTC. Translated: CSVEAASTRSVEQYF.

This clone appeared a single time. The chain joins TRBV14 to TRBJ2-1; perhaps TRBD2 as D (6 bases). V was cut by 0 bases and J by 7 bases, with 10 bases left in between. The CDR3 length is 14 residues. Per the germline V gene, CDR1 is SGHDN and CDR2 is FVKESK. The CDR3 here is CASSQEGGGNEQFF. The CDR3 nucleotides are TGTGCCAGCAGCCAAGAGGGTGGGGGGAATGAGCAGTTCTTC.

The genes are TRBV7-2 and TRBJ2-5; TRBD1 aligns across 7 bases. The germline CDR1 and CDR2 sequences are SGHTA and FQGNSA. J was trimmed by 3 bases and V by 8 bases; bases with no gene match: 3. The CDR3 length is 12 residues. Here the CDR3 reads CASSTGKETQYF. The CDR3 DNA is TGTGCCAGCTCGACAGGGAAAGAGACCCAGTACTTC.

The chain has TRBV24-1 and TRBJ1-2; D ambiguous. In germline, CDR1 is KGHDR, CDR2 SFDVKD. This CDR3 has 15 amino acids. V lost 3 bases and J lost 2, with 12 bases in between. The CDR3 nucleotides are TGTGCCACCAGTGATAACCGAGGGAGGAACTATGGCTACACCTTC. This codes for CATSDNRGRNYGYTF.

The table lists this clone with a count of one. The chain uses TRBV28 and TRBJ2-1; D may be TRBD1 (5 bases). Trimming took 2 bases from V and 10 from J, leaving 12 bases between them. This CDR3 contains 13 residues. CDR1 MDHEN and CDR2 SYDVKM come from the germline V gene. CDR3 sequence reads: CASSLAGQGEQFF. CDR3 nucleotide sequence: TGTGCCAGCAGTTTAGCAGGGCAGGGAGAGCAGTTCTTC.

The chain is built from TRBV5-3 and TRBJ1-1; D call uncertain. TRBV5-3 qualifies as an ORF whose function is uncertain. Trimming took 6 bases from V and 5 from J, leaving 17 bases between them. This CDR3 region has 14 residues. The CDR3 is CARNKAGRETEAFF. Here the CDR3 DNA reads TGTGCCAGAAACAAAGCGGGTAGGGAAACTGAAGCTTTCTTT.

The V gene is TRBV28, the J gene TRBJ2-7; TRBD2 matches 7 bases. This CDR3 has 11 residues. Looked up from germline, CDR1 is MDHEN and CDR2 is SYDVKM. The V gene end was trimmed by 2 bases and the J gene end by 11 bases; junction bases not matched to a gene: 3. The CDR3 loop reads CASSLAGEKYF. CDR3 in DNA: TGTGCCAGCAGTTTAGCGGGAGAAAAGTACTTC. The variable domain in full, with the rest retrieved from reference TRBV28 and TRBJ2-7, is DVKVTQSSRYLVKRTGEKVFLECVQDMDHENMFWYRQDPGLGLRLIYFSYDVKMKEKGDIPEGYSVSREKKERFSLILESASTNQTSMYLCASSLAGEKYFGPGTRLTVT.

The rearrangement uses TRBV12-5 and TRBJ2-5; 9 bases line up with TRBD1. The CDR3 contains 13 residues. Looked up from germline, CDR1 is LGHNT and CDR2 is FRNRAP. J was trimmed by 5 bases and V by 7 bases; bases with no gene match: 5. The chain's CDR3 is CASARTGEETQYF. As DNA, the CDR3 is TGTGCTAGTGCGAGGACAGGGGAGGAGACCCAGTACTTC.

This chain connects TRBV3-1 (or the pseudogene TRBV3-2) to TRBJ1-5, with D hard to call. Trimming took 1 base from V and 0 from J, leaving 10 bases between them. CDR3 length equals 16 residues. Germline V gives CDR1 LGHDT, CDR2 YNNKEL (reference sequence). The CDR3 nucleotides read TGTGCCAGCAGCCAAGCGAGTTCTTATAGCAATCAGCCCCAGCATTTT. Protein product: CASSQASSYSNQPQHF.

The CDR3 sequence is CASSRDSQGPFF. CDR3 bases: TGTGCCAGCAGCCGGGACTCCCAAGGGCCGTTCTTC. V and J are TRBV12-3 or TRBV12-4 and TRBJ2-1; TRBD2 is a possible D gene (6 bases). The CDR3 loop spans 12 amino acids. Trimming shortened V by 6 bases and J by 15 bases, and 18 bases separated the two germline ends.

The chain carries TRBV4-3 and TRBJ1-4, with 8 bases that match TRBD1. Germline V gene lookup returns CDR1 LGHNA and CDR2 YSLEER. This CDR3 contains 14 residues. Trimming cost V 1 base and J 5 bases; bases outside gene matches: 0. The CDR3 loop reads CASSQGQGNEKLFF. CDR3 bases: TGCGCCAGCAGCCAAGGACAGGGGAATGAAAAACTGTTTTTT.

In nucleotides, the CDR3 is TGCGCCAGCAGCTTGCTGTCAGGCGTCGGAAACACCATATATTTT. Its protein is CASSLLSGVGNTIYF. This chain links TRBV5-1 with TRBJ1-3, with D uncertain. The CDR3 sequence is 15 residues long. Trimming cost V 1 base and J 4 bases, with 12 bases left between them. Germline V gene lookup returns CDR1 SGHRS and CDR2 YFSETQ.

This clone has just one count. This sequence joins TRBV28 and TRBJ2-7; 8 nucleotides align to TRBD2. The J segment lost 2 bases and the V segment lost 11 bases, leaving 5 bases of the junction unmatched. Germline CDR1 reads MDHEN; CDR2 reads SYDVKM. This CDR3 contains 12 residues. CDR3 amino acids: CAAAGEPYEQYF. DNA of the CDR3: TGTGCCGCAGCGGGAGAACCCTACGAGCAGTACTTC.

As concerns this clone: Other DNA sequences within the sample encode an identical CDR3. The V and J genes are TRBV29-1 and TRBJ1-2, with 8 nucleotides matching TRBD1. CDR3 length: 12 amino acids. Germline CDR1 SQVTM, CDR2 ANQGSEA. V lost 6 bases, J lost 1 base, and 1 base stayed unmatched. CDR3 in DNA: TGCAGCGTAGGACAGGGTAACTATGGCTACACCTTC. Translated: CSVGQGNYGYTF.

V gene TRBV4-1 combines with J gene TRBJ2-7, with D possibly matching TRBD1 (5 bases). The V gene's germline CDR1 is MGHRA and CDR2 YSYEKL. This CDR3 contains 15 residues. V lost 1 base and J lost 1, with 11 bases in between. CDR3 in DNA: TGCGCCAGCAGCCAAGTCGACAGCTATTCCTACGAGCAGTACTTC. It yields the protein CASSQVDSYSYEQYF.

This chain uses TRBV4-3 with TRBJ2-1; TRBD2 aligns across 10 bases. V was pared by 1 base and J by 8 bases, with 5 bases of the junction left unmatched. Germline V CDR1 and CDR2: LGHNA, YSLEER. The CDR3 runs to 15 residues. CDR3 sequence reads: CASSQAGLAAYEQFF. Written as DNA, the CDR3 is TGCGCCAGCAGCCAAGCTGGACTAGCGGCATATGAGCAGTTCTTC.

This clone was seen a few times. Written as DNA, the CDR3 is TGCGCCAGCAGCAGGACCGGGACAGTGAACACTGAAGCTTTCTTT. This codes for CASSRTGTVNTEAFF. The chain carries TRBV5-1 and TRBJ1-1, with 7 bases aligning to TRBD1. Germline CDR1 is SGHRS and CDR2 is YFSETQ. V was clipped by 4 bases and J by 0 bases; unmatched bases: 6. The CDR3 consists of 15 residues.

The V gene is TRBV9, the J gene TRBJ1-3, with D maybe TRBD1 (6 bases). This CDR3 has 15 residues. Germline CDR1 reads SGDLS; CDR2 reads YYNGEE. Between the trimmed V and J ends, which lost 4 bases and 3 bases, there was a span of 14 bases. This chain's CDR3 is CASSPPGARGNTIYF. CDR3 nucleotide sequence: TGTGCCAGCAGCCCGCCAGGGGCGCGTGGAAACACCATATATTTT.

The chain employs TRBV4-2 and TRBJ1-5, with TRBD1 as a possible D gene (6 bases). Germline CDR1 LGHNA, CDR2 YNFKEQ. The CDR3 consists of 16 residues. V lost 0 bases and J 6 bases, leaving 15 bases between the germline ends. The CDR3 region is CASSQDKRGSGQPQHF. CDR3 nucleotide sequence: TGTGCCAGCAGCCAAGATAAGAGGGGGTCAGGTCAGCCCCAGCATTTT.

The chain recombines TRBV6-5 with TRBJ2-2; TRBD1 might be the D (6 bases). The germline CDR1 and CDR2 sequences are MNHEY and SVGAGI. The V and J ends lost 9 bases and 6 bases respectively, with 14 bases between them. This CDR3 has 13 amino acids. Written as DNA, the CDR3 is TGTGCCAGGATACAGGGACGGTCCGGGGAGCTGTTTTTT. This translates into CARIQGRSGELFF.

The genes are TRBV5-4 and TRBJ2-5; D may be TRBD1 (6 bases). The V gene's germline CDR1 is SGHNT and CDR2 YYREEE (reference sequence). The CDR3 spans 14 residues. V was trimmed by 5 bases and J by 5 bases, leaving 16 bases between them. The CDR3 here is CASSLNRVHETQYF. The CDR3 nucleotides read TGTGCCAGCAGTTTGAACAGGGTCCACGAGACCCAGTACTTC.

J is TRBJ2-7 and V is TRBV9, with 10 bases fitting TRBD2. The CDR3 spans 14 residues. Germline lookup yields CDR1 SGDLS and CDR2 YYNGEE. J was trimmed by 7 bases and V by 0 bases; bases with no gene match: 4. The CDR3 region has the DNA TGTGCCAGCAGCGTAGCGGGTAGCGGGGGGGAGCAGTACTTC. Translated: CASSVAGSGGEQYF.

The CDR3 DNA reads TGCGCCAGCAGTGAGTGCAGGCAGGATTCCTACGAGCAGTACTTC. This translates into CASSECRQDSYEQYF. This chain uses TRBV10-1 with TRBJ2-7; unclear D gene. Germline lookup yields CDR1 WNHNN and CDR2 SYGVQD (reference sequence). This CDR3 region has 15 residues. V was clipped by 1 base and J by 1 base, with 11 bases between them.

This CDR3 reads CASSHGGGNTEAFF. In DNA, the CDR3 is TGTGCCAGCAGCCACGGCGGGGGGAACACTGAAGCTTTCTTT. The chain recombines TRBV14 with TRBJ1-1; weak D call: TRBD1 (5 bases). Deletions cut 3 bases from V and 1 base from J, with 9 bases between. This CDR3 has 14 amino acids. Germline V CDR1 and CDR2: SGHDN, FVKESK.

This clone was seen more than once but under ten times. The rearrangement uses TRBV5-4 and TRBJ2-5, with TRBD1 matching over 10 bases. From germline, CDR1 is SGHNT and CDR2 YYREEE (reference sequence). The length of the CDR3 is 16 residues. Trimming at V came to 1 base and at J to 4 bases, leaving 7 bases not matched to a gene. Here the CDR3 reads CASSLPRTGGTETQYF. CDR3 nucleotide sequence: TGTGCCAGCAGCTTGCCTCGGACAGGGGGGACAGAGACCCAGTACTTC.

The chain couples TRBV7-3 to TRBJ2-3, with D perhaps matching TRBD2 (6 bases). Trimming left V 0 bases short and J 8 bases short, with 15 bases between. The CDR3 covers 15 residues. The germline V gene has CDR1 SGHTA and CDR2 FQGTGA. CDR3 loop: CASSLTVSGVGTQYF. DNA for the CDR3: TGTGCCAGCAGCTTAACCGTCTCGGGGGTGGGTACGCAGTATTTT.